One and the same sample provided the 29 T cell receptor beta chains below, sequenced in a study of early stage breast cancer tumors. The data were produced by immunoSEQ multiplex PCR, yet TCRdb's version contains in-frame clones alone and is incomplete. The table has around 51,000 clones, roughly 73% seen once; the top ten hold around 3.6%. What was sequenced was blood. The receptors derive from a middle-aged person with breast cancer.

V usage is TRBV5-1 and J usage is TRBJ2-1, with no clear D. The germline V gene has CDR1 SGHRS and CDR2 YFSETQ. The length of the CDR3 is 16 residues. V was cut by 1 base and J by 11 bases, with 22 bases left in between. The CDR3 bases are TGCGCCAGCAGCTTGATACGCATCCTTATCCCGCGTAAGCAGTTCTTC. Its translation is CASSLIRILIPRKQFF.

The J gene is TRBJ2-2, the V gene TRBV6-5, with 7 bases fitting TRBD1. CDR1 and CDR2 from the germline V gene are MNHEY and SVGAGI. The J segment lost 4 bases and the V segment lost 6 bases, leaving 5 bases of the junction unmatched. This CDR3 is built from 14 residues. The DNA of the CDR3 is TGTGCCAGCAGGAGGGACAGACTCACCGGGGAGCTGTTTTTT. It specifies CASRRDRLTGELFF.

V usage is TRBV29-1 and J usage is TRBJ1-1, with D possibly TRBD1 on 5 matching bases. CDR3 length: 14 amino acids. The V end lost 4 bases, the J end lost 4 bases, and 16 bases lay between the germline ends. Germline V lookup: CDR1 SQVTM, CDR2 ANQGSEA. CDR3 DNA sequence: TGCAGCGTTGCTCTAGACAGAGACGGCACTGAAGCTTTCTTT. Its protein product is CSVALDRDGTEAFF.

The chain couples TRBV15 to TRBJ2-4; TRBD2 matches at 8 bases. This CDR3 contains 15 residues. From germline, CDR1 is LNHNV and CDR2 YYDKDF (reference sequence). Trimming at V came to 5 bases and at J to 6 bases, leaving 9 bases not matched to a gene. In DNA, the CDR3 is TGTGCCACCAGCGTCTCGACTAGCGCCCTAAACATTCAGTACTTC. Residues: CATSVSTSALNIQYF.

This chain connects TRBV5-1 to TRBJ2-3; the D gene could be TRBD1 or TRBD2 (5 bases each). Trimming cost V 0 bases and J 4 bases, with 15 bases left between them. This CDR3 contains 16 residues. Germline-derived CDR1 and CDR2 are SGHRS and YFSETQ. The CDR3 coding sequence is TGCGCCAGCAGCTTGGGGTCCGGGACCAGACCAGATACGCAGTATTTT. Protein product: CASSLGSGTRPDTQYF.

Concerning this clone itself: At one of its ends the junction is not consistent with the germline gene, which may arise from a read error. V and J are TRBV7-7 and TRBJ2-2; TRBD2 matches 12 bases. Germline CDR1 reads SSHAT; CDR2 reads FNYEAQ (reference sequence). This CDR3 is 14 amino acids long. Here the CDR3 DNA reads TGTGCTAGCAGACTAGCGGGAGTCACCGGGGAGCTGTTTTTT. It specifies CASRLAGVTGELFF.

The count of this clone is one. The chain carries TRBV5-1 and TRBJ2-7, with D tentatively TRBD1 or TRBD2 (5 bases each). The CDR3 covers 16 residues. Germline values: CDR1 SGHRS, CDR2 YFSETQ. V shed 0 bases and J shed 2 bases, with 15 bases lying between them. The CDR3 protein is CASSLANWDLPYEQYF. The CDR3 coding sequence is TGCGCCAGCAGCTTGGCCAACTGGGACCTACCCTACGAGCAGTACTTC.

This clone turned up a few times. V and J are TRBV7-2 and TRBJ2-7, with TRBD2 identical over 9 bases. J was trimmed by 3 bases and V by 5 bases; bases with no gene match: 8. There are 15 residues in the CDR3. Germline V gene lookup returns CDR1 SGHTA and CDR2 FQGNSA. CDR3 sequence (DNA): TGTGCCAGCAGCCCTGGGGCTAGCGGGAACTACGAGCAGTACTTC. Translated, it gives CASSPGASGNYEQYF.

The CDR3: CASSPGTSAETQYF. The CDR3, as DNA: TGTGCCAGCAGCCCGGGGACTAGCGCAGAGACCCAGTACTTC. V usage is TRBV5-5 and J usage is TRBJ2-5; TRBD2 matches at 10 bases. V lost 4 bases to trimming and J lost 4 bases; unmatched junction nucleotides: 4. This CDR3 spans 14 amino acids. Germline V gene sequence: CDR1 SGHKS, CDR2 YYEKEE (reference sequence). The whole variable domain, remainder taken from reference TRBV5-5 and TRBJ2-5, is DAGVTQSPTHLIKTRGQQVTLRCSPISGHKSVSWYQQVLGQGPQFIFQYYEKEERGRGNFPDRFSARQFPNYSSELNVNALLLGDSALYLCASSPGTSAETQYFGPGTRLLVL.

The CDR3 reads CASSSLGAAYEQYF. The CDR3 bases are TGTGCCAGCAGTTCCTTGGGCGCCGCCTACGAGCAGTACTTC. The V gene is TRBV28, the J gene TRBJ2-7, with no clear D. The ends were cut back, 4 bases at V and 2 bases at J, with 12 bases in the middle. The CDR3 extends over 14 amino acids. CDR1 is MDHEN and CDR2 is SYDVKM in the germline V gene.

The chain is built from TRBV18 and TRBJ2-1, with 7 bases that match TRBD1. The CDR3 runs to 13 residues. The germline gives CDR1 KGHSH, CDR2 LQKENI. Unmatched junction bases numbered 2, after V lost 5 bases and J lost 4 bases. CDR3 amino acids: CASSSQGYNEQFF. The CDR3 coding sequence is TGTGCCAGCTCATCACAGGGGTACAATGAGCAGTTCTTC.

CDR3 nucleotide sequence: TGTGCTAGTGGCTCGGGCCTTCGGTGGGAGCAGTTCTTC. It is translated as CASGSGLRWEQFF. The J gene is TRBJ2-1, the V gene TRBV12-5; D gene unclear. Germline CDR1 LGHNT, CDR2 FRNRAP. CDR3 length equals 13 residues. Trimming took off 6 bases at V and 10 bases at J, with 16 bases between the two ends.

The chain carries TRBV30 and TRBJ2-5; 8 bases line up with TRBD2. V gave up 1 base and J gave up 7 bases; unmatched junction bases: 5. The CDR3 totals 13 residues. The germline gives CDR1 GTSNPN, CDR2 SVGIG (reference sequence). CDR3 DNA sequence: TGTGCCTGGAGTGGTCCTAGCGGGTGGACCCAGTACTTC. As protein: CAWSGPSGWTQYF.

The chain joins TRBV4-1 to TRBJ1-2; 7 positions match TRBD1. The CDR3 runs 16 residues. The ends lost 4 bases at V and 4 bases at J; junction bases unmatched: 12. Per the germline V gene, CDR1 is MGHRA and CDR2 is YSYEKL. CDR3 protein: CASSPQWPGTVYGYTF. The CDR3 bases are TGCGCCAGCAGCCCCCAGTGGCCCGGGACAGTCTATGGCTACACCTTC.

This chain joins TRBV19 and TRBJ1-3; D ambiguous. The CDR3 contains 9 residues. Trimming cost V 8 bases and J 4 bases, with 0 bases left between them. Germline assignment: CDR1 LNHDA and CDR2 SQIVND (reference sequence). The CDR3 sequence: CASGNTIYF. The CDR3 DNA follows: TGTGCCAGTGGAAACACCATATATTTT.

This clone was detected once. DNA for the CDR3: TGTGCCTGGAGTGTGTACGGGGTAAGCACAGATACGCAGTATTTT. It encodes CAWSVYGVSTDTQYF. V and J are TRBV30 and TRBJ2-3; TRBD2 is a possible D gene (5 bases). Germline CDR1 is GTSNPN and CDR2 is SVGIG (reference sequence). The CDR3 is made up of 15 amino acids. Trimming shortened V by 0 bases and J by 0 bases, and 10 bases separated the two germline ends.

This clone was picked up one time. The genes are TRBV18 and TRBJ1-3, with D unresolved. The CDR3 spans 15 residues. V was shortened by 5 bases and J by 0 bases, with 11 bases between the two germline ends. In germline, CDR1 is KGHSH, CDR2 LQKENI. The CDR3 region is CASSATQSSGNTIYF. In DNA form, the CDR3 reads TGTGCCAGCTCAGCGACCCAAAGCTCTGGAAACACCATATATTTT.

The chain is built from TRBV6-5 and TRBJ2-1, with D unresolved. This CDR3 has 16 amino acids. V lost 0 bases and J lost 8, with 17 bases in between. From germline, CDR1 is MNHEY and CDR2 SVGAGI. CDR3 sequence: CASSYSTPEMQDEQFF. The CDR3 bases are TGTGCCAGCAGTTACTCTACTCCGGAAATGCAGGATGAGCAGTTCTTC.

The chain links TRBV6-1 to TRBJ1-2; 9 nucleotides match TRBD1. Germline CDR1 reads MNHNS; CDR2 reads SASEGT. The CDR3 spans 14 residues. The junction had 4 bases not matched to a gene; V was cut back by 4 bases and J by 4 bases. CDR3 nucleotides: TGTGCCAGCAGTGTAGGGACAGGGAGCTATGGCTACACCTTC. Translating it yields CASSVGTGSYGYTF.

V is TRBV5-6 and J is TRBJ2-3, with TRBD2 matching 12 bases. V was pared by 4 bases and J by 6 bases, with 9 bases of the junction left unmatched. CDR3 length: 16 amino acids. From germline, CDR1 is SGHDT and CDR2 YYEEEE. The CDR3 region is CASSRRLAGVGDTQYF. The CDR3 DNA is TGTGCCAGCAGCCGGAGACTAGCGGGAGTGGGGGATACGCAGTATTTT.

J is TRBJ2-5 and V is TRBV14, with unresolved D. Deletions cut 4 bases from V and 4 bases from J, with 7 bases between. Germline V gene data show CDR1 as SGHDN and CDR2 as FVKESK. The CDR3 covers 12 residues. The CDR3 DNA sequence: TGTGCCAGCAGCCGATTCCTAGAGACCCAGTACTTC. This encodes CASSRFLETQYF. The complete variable domain, with remaining parts taken from reference TRBV14 and TRBJ2-5, reads EAGVTQFPSHSVIEKGQTVTLRCDPISGHDNLYWYRRVMGKEIKFLLHFVKESKQDESGMPNNRFLAERTGGTYSTLKVQPAELEDSGVYFCASSRFLETQYFGPGTRLLVL.

This chain joins TRBV20-1 and TRBJ2-2; D gene ambiguous. Looked up from germline, CDR1 is DFQATT and CDR2 is SNEGSKA (reference sequence). The CDR3 has 11 amino acids. Trimming removed 3 bases at V and 8 bases at J, with 7 bases between. CDR3 loop: CSASGRGELFF. The CDR3 bases are TGCAGTGCTAGTGGAAGAGGGGAGCTGTTTTTT.

J is TRBJ2-3 and V is TRBV4-2; the match to TRBD2 covers 9 bases. Germline values: CDR1 LGHNA, CDR2 YNFKEQ. The V and J ends lost 5 bases and 8 bases, in that order; junction bases with no gene match: 14. The CDR3 covers 16 residues. CDR3 DNA sequence: TGTGCCAGCAGCTCCGAGATGGCTAGCGGGAAGGGTACGCAGTATTTT. Translating it yields CASSSEMASGKGTQYF.

This chain joins TRBV4-1 and TRBJ2-7; 14 bases agree with TRBD2. This CDR3 contains 18 residues. The V gene's germline CDR1 is MGHRA and CDR2 YSYEKL. V lost 3 bases to trimming and J lost 2 bases; unmatched junction nucleotides: 9. The DNA of the CDR3 is TGCGCCAGCAGCCAGGCCGGGACTAGCGGGAGTTTGGCCTACGAGCAGTACTTC. This encodes CASSQAGTSGSLAYEQYF.

This clone was detected only a few times. The rearrangement joins TRBV4-1 to TRBJ1-1; D gene ambiguous. V was clipped by 1 base and J by 2 bases, with 14 bases between them. CDR1 is MGHRA and CDR2 is YSYEKL in the germline V gene. The CDR3 runs to 16 residues. The CDR3 coding sequence is TGCGCCAGCAGCCAAGTGCCGCCCGGGCGAAACACTGAAGCTTTCTTT. Encoded protein: CASSQVPPGRNTEAFF.

Only one count was recorded for this clone. The rearrangement uses TRBV18 and TRBJ2-3; D might be TRBD1 (6 bases). The CDR3 consists of 15 residues. Germline lookup yields CDR1 KGHSH and CDR2 LQKENI. The ends were cut back, 3 bases at V and 6 bases at J, with 16 bases in the middle. The CDR3 spells CASSPREGGSDTQYF. In nucleotides, the CDR3 is TGTGCCAGCTCACCGAGGGAAGGGGGTTCGGATACGCAGTATTTT.

This clone was picked up a small number of times. This chain uses TRBV9 with TRBJ2-1; TRBD1 matches 7 bases. CDR1 is SGDLS, CDR2 YYNGEE, per germline. CDR3 length: 16 amino acids. V was clipped by 2 bases and J by 5 bases; unmatched bases: 10. CDR3 sequence: CASSVRSRTGHNEQFF. The CDR3 bases are TGTGCCAGCAGCGTCCGATCGCGGACAGGCCACAATGAGCAGTTCTTC.

This clone was seen a handful of times. This chain joins TRBV10-3 and TRBJ1-5; 7 bases align to TRBD1. Unmatched junction bases numbered 2, after V lost 6 bases and J lost 3 bases. Per germline, CDR1 ENHRY and CDR2 SYGVKD. The CDR3 runs to 13 residues. The CDR3 protein is CAIRGQLNQPQHF. The CDR3 DNA follows: TGTGCCATCAGGGGACAGCTCAATCAGCCCCAGCATTTT.

This chain links TRBV21-1 with TRBJ1-1; TRBD1, the table's D call, was not compared with the DNA. TRBV21-1 counts as a pseudogene. The CDR3 loop spans 13 amino acids. The CDR3 sequence: CAIDRGINTEAFF. CDR3 DNA: TGTGCCATCGACAGGGGTATAAACACTGAAGCTTTCTTT.